This TCR beta chain emerged from a study of radiotherapy plus CTLA-4 blockade in lung cancer. Study-level background: In approximately 17% of patients, objective responses were seen; roughly 28% had disease control. Findings and limits, study-wide: Early blood T cell clone dynamics, with interferon-beta, were reported to best predict response. Blood-borne expansion of tumor-derived TCR clones followed radiotherapy plus ipilimumab.

Notes on this clone: Its antigen is currently unknown.

Produced via immunoSEQ multiplex PCR; TCRdb's table is partial and in-frame only. This table has some 15,000 clones, about 89% appearing once. This TCR came from a human donor with non-small cell lung cancer that progressed on radiotherapy plus ipilimumab. Some clones in this sample may be carry-over from other donors' samples. The material was peripheral blood, obtained from a patient treated with radiotherapy plus ipilimumab.

The CDR3 here is CASQPSGSTADTQYF. The CDR3, as DNA: TGCGCCAGTCAGCCTAGCGGGAGTACTGCAGATACGCAGTATTTT. The V call is TRBV5-1, the J call TRBJ2-3; 10 nucleotides line up with TRBD2. V dropped 8 bases and J dropped 4; count of bases not matched to a gene: 10. Germline CDR1 and CDR2: SGHRS and YFSETQ. The length of the CDR3 is 15 residues.